This T cell receptor (beta chain) was obtained from a study of B cell selection in AIRE deficiency. Study-wide findings and caveats: Only TCRbeta was sequenced; around 38% of shared healthy Treg sequences appeared in Tconv. About 28% of healthy-shared Treg sequences were found among patient Tconv cells.

The CDR3 spans 15 residues. The sorted conventional CD4 T cells were gated as CD4+CD127+. Study processing details: Patients' conventional T cells yielded about 11x10^4 distinct TCRbeta sequences; donors' roughly 1.3x10^5. Profiling relied on immunoSEQ multiplex PCR, and the TCRdb table lists in-frame clones only, not all of them. The V and J calls and clone size were taken over from that table, and D and trimming were inferred from the DNA. The repertoire has fewer than 30,000 clones, around 97% of them found once; the top ten carry 0.2% to 0.25%. Points on this clone: Its target is not known. An end of the junction differs from the germline gene, which may be a read error.

The source material was CD4+CD127+ conventional T cells sorted from PBMCs. The source is a human donor in good health. The chain links TRBV7-1 to TRBJ2-1; 8 bases are shared with TRBD2. TRBV7-1 is annotated as an ORF whose role is uncertain. CDR3 sequence: CASSKTSGDYNERFF. DNA for the CDR3: TGTGCCAGCAGCAAAACTAGCGGAGACTACAATGAGCGGTTCTTC.